This TCR beta chain originates from a study of blood T cell repertoires in COVID-19. For the study at large: COVID-19 samples collected from the United States, Italy and Spain covered acute and convalescent phases.

The V segment lost 4 bases and the J segment 0 bases; nucleotides outside the gene matches: 17. This CDR3 region has 21 residues. In germline, CDR1 is SGDLS, CDR2 YYNGEE. The repertoire was sequenced with immunoSEQ multiplex PCR; TCRdb's copy has only in-frame clones and lacks some. The profile shows a few hundred thousand clones, around 83% of them singletons. Those enrolled, adults aged about 18 to 89 years, came from about two dozen US areas. Two negative PCRs, clearance, or symptom resolution had been documented for recovered Cohort 3 donors. This receptor was taken from a woman aged 50 to 60 who had recovered from COVID-19. The chain joins TRBV9 to TRBJ1-6, with TRBD1 matching 9 bases. The sequenced sample was PBMCs or T cells enriched from blood (not recorded which). CDR3 coding DNA: TGTGCCAGCAGCTCCCGGGACAGGGCTTCGGCACAAAGCTCCTATAATTCACCCCTCCACTTT. Translation gives CASSSRDRASAQSSYNSPLHF.